This T cell receptor (beta chain) was found in a study of blood T cell repertoires in COVID-19 (TCRdb year 2020). For the wider study: Collaborator samples came from the United States, Italy and Spain and covered acute and convalescent phases of COVID-19. Where available, HLA class I and class II types were taken from metadata supplied by the sample provider and were not determined by assay-based typing. A freely available public database, intended as a resource for researchers studying the immune response to SARS-CoV-2, is where the repertoires were released. The dataset comprised deeply sampled blood TCRbeta repertoires from subjects exposed to, actively infected with, or recovered from COVID-19. The sample metadata nearly always contained a de-identified subject ID, COVID-19 status, age in years and sex. The material from the prospective study consisted of cDNA or gDNA derived from T cells, B-cell-depleted T cells, or PBMCs. Samples were obtained from the ongoing ImmuneRACE study (first 160 participants) and from 1,000 to 1,500 subjects provided by 6 global collaborators. Results and caveats for the whole study, not just this receptor: Clinical and demographic metadata were provided uncurated, with the amount varying by source and participant.

With respect to this clone: Its binding antigen is unknown. Qualities for individual bases were not recorded, and no much larger clone is one base off.

TCRbeta CDR3 regions were amplified from genomic DNA by means of the immunoSEQ Assay, a bias-controlled multiplex PCR. The authors' analysis ran thus. Nucleated cell counts per sample were estimated from amplification of reference gene primers within the assay. To quantify the absolute abundance of each unique TCRbeta CDR3 rearrangement, sequence reads were collapsed and filtered. For each sample, productive Simpson clonality was calculated as the square root of Simpson's diversity index across productive rearrangements. Not all clones reach the TCRdb copy of this immuneACCESS table, which keeps in-frame sequences only. Checked studies attribute under half of the gap to unresolved V genes and leave the rest unexplained. The DNA gave D and trimming, while V, J and clone size come from that table. The sample records about 150,000 clones, around 85% of which are singletons. Of the sample, less than 8% is held by the ten largest clones.

Reading the germline V gene gives CDR1 MGHRA and CDR2 YSYEKL. Deletion took 4 bases off V and 7 bases off J, with a span of 8 bases between the germline ends. Its CDR3 holds 12 amino acids, cysteine through phenylalanine. The CDR3 DNA has 36 bases and is translated from base 1. In Seattle, one collaborating source enrolled patients while the infection was active and tracked those patients longitudinally over the course of disease. Collaborating institutions collected whole blood in K2EDTA tubes following their own protocols. For TCRbeta analysis, collaborators shipped samples as frozen whole blood, isolated PBMCs, or DNA extracted from either of those sample types.

The sequence joins TRBV4-1 to TRBJ2-1, with a weak D call of TRBD1 (6 bases match). The source of this sequence is a man aged 80 or over with COVID-19, enrolled during active disease. The sequenced sample consisted of peripheral blood. This receptor carries the CDR3 CASSRQENEQFF. The bases read TGCGCCAGCAGCCGACAGGAAAATGAGCAGTTCTTC.